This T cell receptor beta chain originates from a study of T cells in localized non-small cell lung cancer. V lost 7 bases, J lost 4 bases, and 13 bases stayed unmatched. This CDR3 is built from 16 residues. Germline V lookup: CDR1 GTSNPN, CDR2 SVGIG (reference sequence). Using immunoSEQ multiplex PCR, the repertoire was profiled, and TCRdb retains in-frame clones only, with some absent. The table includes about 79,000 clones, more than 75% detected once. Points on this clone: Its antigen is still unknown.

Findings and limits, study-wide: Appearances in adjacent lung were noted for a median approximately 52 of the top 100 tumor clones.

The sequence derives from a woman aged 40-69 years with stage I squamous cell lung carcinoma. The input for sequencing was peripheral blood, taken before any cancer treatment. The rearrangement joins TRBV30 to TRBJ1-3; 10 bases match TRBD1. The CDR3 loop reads CALRRPGQGLGNTIYF. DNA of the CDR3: TGTGCCTTGCGACGTCCGGGACAGGGGTTGGGAAACACCATATATTTT. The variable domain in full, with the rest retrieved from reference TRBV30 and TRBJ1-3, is SQTIHQWPATLVQPVGSPLSLECTVEGTSNPNLYWYRQAAGRGLQLLFYSVGIGQISSEVPQNLSASRPQDRQFILSSKKLLLSDSGFYLCALRRPGQGLGNTIYFGEGSWLTVV.